This T cell receptor beta chain originates from a study of blood T cell repertoires in COVID-19. Trimming removed 4 bases from V and 3 bases from J, with 11 bases in between. The CDR3 covers 15 residues. The germline CDR1 and CDR2 sequences are KGHDR and SFDVKD. TCRdb's table, derived via immunoSEQ multiplex PCR, lists solely in-frame clones and lacks some. This table has some 520,000 clones, roughly nine tenths appearing once. V gene TRBV24-1 combines with J gene TRBJ2-2, with a weak D call TRBD1 (6 bases). The TCR originated in a man aged 18 to 30 with COVID-19, enrolled during active disease. Source material: peripheral blood. CDR3 coding DNA: TGTGCCACCAGTGACCGGGACAAGGACACCGGGGAGCTGTTTTTT. It yields the protein CATSDRDKDTGELFF.